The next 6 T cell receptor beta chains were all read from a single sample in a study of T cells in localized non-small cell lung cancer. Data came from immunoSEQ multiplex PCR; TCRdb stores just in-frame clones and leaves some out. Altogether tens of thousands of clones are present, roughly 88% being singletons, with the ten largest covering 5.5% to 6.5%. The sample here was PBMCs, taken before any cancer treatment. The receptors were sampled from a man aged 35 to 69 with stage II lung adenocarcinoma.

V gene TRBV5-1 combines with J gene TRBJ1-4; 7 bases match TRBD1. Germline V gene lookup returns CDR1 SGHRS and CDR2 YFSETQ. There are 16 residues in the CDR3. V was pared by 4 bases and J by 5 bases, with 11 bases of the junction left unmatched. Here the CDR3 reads CASSAWVGTENEKLFF. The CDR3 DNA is TGCGCCAGCAGCGCTTGGGTTGGGACAGAGAATGAAAAACTGTTTTTT.

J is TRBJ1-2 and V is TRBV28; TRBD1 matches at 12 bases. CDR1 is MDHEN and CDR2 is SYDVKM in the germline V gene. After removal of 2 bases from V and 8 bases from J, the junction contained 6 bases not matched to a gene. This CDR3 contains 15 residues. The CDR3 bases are TGTGCCAGCAGTTTAGGGACAGGGGGCGCGGGAGGCTACACCTTC. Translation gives CASSLGTGGAGGYTF.

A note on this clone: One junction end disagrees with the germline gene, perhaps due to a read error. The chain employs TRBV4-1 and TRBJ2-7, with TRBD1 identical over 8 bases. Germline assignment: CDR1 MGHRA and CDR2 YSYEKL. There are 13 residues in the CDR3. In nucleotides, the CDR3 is TGCGCCAGCAGCCAGAATCTTCGGGGACAGGCCGATTTC. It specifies CASSQNLRGQADF.

CDR3 nucleotide sequence: TGTGCCAGCAGTTATCGGCGATTCGGGAAAAAACTGTTTTTT. This codes for CASSYRRFGKKLFF. The chain uses TRBV11-3 and TRBJ1-4, with no clear D. V was trimmed by 6 bases and J by 9 bases, leaving 17 bases between them. This CDR3 is 14 amino acids long. Germline CDR1 and CDR2: SGHNT and YENEEA.

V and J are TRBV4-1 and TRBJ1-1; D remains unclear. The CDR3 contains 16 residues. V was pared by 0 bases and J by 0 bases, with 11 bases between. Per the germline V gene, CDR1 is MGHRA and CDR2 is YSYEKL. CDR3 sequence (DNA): TGCGCCAGCAGCCAAGATTCGGGCGGTGTGAACACTGAAGCTTTCTTT. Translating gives CASSQDSGGVNTEAFF.

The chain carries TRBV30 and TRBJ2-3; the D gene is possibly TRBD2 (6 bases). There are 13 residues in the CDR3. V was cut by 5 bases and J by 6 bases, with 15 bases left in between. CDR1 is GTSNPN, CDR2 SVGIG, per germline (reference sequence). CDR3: CAWRAGREDTQYF. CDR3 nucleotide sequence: TGTGCCTGGCGGGCAGGTCGGGAGGATACGCAGTATTTT. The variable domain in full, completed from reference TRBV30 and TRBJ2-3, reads SQTIHQWPATLVQPVGSPLSLECTVEGTSNPNLYWYRQAAGRGLQLLFYSVGIGQISSEVPQNLSASRPQDRQFILSSKKLLLSDSGFYLCAWRAGREDTQYFGPGTRLTVL.